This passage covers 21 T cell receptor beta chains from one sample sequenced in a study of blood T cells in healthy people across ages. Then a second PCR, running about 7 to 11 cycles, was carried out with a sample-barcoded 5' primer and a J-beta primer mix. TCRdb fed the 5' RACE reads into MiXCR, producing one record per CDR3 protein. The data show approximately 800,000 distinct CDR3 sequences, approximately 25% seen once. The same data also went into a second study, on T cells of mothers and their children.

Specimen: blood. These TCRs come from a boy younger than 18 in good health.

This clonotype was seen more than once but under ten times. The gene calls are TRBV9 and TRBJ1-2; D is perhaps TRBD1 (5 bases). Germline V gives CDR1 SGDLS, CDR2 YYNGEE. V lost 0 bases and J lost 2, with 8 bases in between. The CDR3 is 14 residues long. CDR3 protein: CASSVGDENYGYTF. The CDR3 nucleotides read TGTGCCAGCAGCGTAGGGGACGAAAACTATGGCTACACCTTC.

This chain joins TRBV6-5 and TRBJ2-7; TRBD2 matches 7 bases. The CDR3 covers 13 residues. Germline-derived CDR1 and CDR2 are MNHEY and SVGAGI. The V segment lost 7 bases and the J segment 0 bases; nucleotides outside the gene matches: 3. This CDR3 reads CASIGGSSYEQYF. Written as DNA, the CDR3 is TGTGCCAGCATCGGGGGGAGCTCCTACGAGCAGTACTTC.

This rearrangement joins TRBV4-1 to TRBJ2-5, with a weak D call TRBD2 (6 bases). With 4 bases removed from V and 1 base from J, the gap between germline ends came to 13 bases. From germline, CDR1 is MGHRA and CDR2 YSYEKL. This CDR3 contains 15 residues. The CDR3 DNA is TGCGCCAGCAGCCTCATGGGAGGATTCCAAGAGACCCAGTACTTC. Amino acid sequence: CASSLMGGFQETQYF.

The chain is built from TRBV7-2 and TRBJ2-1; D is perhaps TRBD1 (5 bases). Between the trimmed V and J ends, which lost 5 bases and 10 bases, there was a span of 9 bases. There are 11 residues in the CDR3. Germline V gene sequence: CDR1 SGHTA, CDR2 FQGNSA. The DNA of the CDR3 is TGTGCCAGCAGCAAGACAGAAGAGCAGTTCTTC. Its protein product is CASSKTEEQFF.

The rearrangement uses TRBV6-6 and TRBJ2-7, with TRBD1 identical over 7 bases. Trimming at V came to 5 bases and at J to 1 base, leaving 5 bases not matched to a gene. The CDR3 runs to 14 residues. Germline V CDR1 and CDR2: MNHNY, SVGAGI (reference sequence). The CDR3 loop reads CASSDRVGSYEQYF. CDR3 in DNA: TGTGCCAGCAGTGACAGGGTTGGTTCCTACGAGCAGTACTTC.

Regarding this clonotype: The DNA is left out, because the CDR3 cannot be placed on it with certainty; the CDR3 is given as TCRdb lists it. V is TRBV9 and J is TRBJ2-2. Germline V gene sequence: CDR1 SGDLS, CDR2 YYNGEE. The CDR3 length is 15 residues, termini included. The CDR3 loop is CASSVGLGNTGELFF.

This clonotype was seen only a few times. The CDR3 loop reads CASSTGIRWDEQYF. CDR3 DNA: TGTGCCAGTTCCACAGGGATCCGGTGGGACGAGCAGTACTTC. This sequence joins TRBV27 and TRBJ2-7, with TRBD1 as a possible D gene (6 bases). The CDR3 sequence is 14 residues long. V lost 9 bases and J 5 bases, leaving 20 bases between the germline ends. CDR1 is MNHEY, CDR2 SMNVEV, per germline (reference sequence).

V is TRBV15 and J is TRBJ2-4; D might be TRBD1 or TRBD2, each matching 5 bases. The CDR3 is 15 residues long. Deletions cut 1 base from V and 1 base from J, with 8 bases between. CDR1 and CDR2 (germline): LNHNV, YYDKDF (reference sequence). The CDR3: CATSRVGDAKNIQYF. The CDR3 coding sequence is TGTGCCACCAGCAGAGTGGGGGATGCCAAAAACATTCAGTACTTC.

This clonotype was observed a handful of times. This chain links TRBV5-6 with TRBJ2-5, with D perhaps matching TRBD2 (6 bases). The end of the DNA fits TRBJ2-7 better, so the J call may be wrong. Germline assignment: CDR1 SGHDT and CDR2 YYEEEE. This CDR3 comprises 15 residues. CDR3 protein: CASSLREATAYEQYF. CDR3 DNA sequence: TGTGCCAGCAGCTTGAGGGAGGCGACTGCCTACGAGCAGTACTTC.

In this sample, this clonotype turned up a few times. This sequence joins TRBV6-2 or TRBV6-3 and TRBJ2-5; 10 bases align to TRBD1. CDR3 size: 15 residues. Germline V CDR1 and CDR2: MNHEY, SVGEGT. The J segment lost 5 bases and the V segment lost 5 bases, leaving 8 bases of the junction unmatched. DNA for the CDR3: TGTGCCAGCAGTGCCACTCGGACAGGGGGGGAGACCCAGTACTTC. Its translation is CASSATRTGGETQYF.

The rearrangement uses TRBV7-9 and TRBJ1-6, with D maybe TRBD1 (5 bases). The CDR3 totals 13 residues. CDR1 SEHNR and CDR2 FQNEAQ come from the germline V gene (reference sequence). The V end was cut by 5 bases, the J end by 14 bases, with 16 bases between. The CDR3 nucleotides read TGTGCCAGCAGCGCAGGGACGGTCGGAACCCTCCACTTT. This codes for CASSAGTVGTLHF.

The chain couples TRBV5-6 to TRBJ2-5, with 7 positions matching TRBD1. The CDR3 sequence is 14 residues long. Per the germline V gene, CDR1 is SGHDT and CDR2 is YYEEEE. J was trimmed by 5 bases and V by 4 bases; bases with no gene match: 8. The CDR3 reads CASSIPGGVETQYF. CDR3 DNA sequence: TGTGCCAGCAGCATCCCAGGGGGAGTGGAGACCCAGTACTTC.

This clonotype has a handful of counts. This chain's CDR3 is CSATYVLLRERDRETQYF. The CDR3 bases are TGCAGTGCTACCTACGTTCTGCTGCGGGAGCGGGATAGAGAGACCCAGTACTTC. This chain links TRBV20-1 with TRBJ2-5, with 7 positions matching TRBD2. This CDR3 is built from 18 residues. Germline V CDR1 and CDR2: DFQATT, SNEGSKA (reference sequence). The ends lost 4 bases at V and 4 bases at J; junction bases unmatched: 21.

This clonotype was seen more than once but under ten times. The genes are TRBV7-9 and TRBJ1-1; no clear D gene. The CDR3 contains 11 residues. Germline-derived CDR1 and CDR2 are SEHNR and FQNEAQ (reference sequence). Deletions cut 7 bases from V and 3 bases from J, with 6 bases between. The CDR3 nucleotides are TGTGCCAGCAAGGACGACACTGAAGCTTTCTTT. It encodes CASKDDTEAFF.

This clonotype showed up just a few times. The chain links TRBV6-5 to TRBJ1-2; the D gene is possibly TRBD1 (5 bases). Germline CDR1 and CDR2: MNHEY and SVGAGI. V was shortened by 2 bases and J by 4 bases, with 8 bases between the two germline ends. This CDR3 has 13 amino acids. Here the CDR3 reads CASSYEGPYGYTF. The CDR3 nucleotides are TGTGCCAGCAGTTACGAGGGGCCCTATGGCTACACCTTC.

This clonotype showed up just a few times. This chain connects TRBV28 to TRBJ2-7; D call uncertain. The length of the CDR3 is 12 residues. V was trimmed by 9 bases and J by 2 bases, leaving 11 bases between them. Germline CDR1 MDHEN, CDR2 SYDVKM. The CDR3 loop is CASRAVTYEQYF. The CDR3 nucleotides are TGTGCCAGTAGGGCGGTGACCTACGAGCAGTACTTC.

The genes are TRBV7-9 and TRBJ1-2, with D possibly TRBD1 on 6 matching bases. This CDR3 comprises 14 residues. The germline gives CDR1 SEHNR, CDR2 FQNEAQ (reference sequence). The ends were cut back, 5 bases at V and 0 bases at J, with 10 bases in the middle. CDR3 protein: CASSKTGSNYGYTF. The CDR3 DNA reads TGTGCCAGCAGCAAGACAGGATCTAACTATGGCTACACCTTC.

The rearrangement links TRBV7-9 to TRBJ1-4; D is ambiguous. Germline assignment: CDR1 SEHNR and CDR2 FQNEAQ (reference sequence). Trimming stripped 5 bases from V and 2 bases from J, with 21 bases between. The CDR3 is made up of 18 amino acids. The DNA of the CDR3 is TGTGCCAGCAGCAGATCCGGGCCGTCTGGTGGGACTAATGAAAAACTGTTTTTT. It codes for CASSRSGPSGGTNEKLFF.

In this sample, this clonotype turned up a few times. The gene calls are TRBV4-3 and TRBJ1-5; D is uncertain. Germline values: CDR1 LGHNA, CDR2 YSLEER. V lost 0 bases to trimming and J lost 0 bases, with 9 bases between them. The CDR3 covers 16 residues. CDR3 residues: CASSQDHTASNQPQHF. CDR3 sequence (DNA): TGCGCCAGCAGCCAAGATCACACGGCTAGCAATCAGCCCCAGCATTTT.

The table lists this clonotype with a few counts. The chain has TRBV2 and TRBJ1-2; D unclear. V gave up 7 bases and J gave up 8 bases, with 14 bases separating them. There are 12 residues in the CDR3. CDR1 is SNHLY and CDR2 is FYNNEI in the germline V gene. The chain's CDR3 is CASNGNSGGYTF. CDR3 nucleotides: TGTGCCAGCAATGGGAACTCGGGGGGCTACACCTTC.

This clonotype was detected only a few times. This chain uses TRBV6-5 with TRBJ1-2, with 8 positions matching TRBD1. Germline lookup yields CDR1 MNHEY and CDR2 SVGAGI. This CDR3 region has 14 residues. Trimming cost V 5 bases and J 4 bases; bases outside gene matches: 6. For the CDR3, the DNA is TGTGCCAGCAGTGCCGACAGGGGAACCTATGGCTACACCTTC. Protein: CASSADRGTYGYTF.